Below are 10 T cell receptor beta chains sequenced from a single sample in a study of Ad26.COV2.S vaccination and SARS-CoV-2 variants. Treatment meaning: approximately 18 received Ad26.COV2.S at low or high dose, single or two shots; about 5 received placebo; per-sample allocation not given. Following the first vaccine or placebo injection, samples were taken on day 63. This table comes from immunoSEQ multiplex PCR, and its TCRdb copy is limited to in-frame clones, with some not included. The sample has around 500,000 clones, roughly nine tenths seen once. The sample here was peripheral blood, taken in a trial of Ad26.COV2.S vaccine versus placebo. Every receptor here comes from a person aged 18-60 years who received the Ad26.COV2.S COVID-19 vaccine or a placebo.

The chain is built from TRBV5-6 and TRBJ2-7; TRBD2 agrees at 9 bases. V gave up 1 base and J gave up 5 bases; unmatched junction bases: 10. CDR1 is SGHDT, CDR2 YYEEEE, per germline. The length of the CDR3 is 16 residues. The CDR3 protein is CASSLFSGLAIHEQYF. The CDR3 nucleotides read TGTGCCAGCAGCTTGTTTTCGGGACTAGCAATCCACGAGCAGTACTTC.

This chain uses TRBV27 with TRBJ2-3; the D gene is possibly TRBD2 (6 bases). The ends were cut back, 5 bases at V and 3 bases at J, with 18 bases in the middle. CDR1 and CDR2 (germline): MNHEY, SMNVEV (reference sequence). The CDR3 consists of 16 residues. The CDR3 region has the DNA TGTGCCAGCAGTCCCTGGGGCCCGGCGGGGACAGATACGCAGTATTTT. Protein sequence: CASSPWGPAGTDTQYF.

This chain links TRBV28 with TRBJ2-1; 10 nucleotides line up with TRBD2. This CDR3 comprises 16 residues. Germline V gene data show CDR1 as MDHEN and CDR2 as SYDVKM. The ends lost 5 bases at V and 6 bases at J; junction bases unmatched: 10. CDR3 sequence: CASSPAASGRTNEQFF. DNA for the CDR3: TGTGCCAGCAGTCCCGCCGCTAGCGGGAGAACCAATGAGCAGTTCTTC.

This clone was seen a handful of times. This sequence joins TRBV4-2 and TRBJ1-6; D unclear. CDR1 is LGHNA and CDR2 is YNFKEQ in the germline V gene. The CDR3 is 17 amino acids. With 0 bases removed from V and 11 bases from J, the gap between germline ends came to 20 bases. The CDR3 here is CASSQDNGIRLRTPLHF. CDR3 DNA sequence: TGTGCCAGCAGCCAAGATAACGGGATACGCCTAAGGACACCCCTCCACTTT.

The chain recombines TRBV4-1 with TRBJ2-7, with 7 bases lining up with TRBD2. Trimming took 0 bases from V and 5 from J; bases not matched to a gene: 16. CDR3 length: 18 residues. Germline V gene lookup returns CDR1 MGHRA and CDR2 YSYEKL. DNA of the CDR3: TGCGCCAGCAGCCAAGATAGGTCATGGGGCGGGAGTATCCACGAGCAGTACTTC. Its translation: CASSQDRSWGGSIHEQYF.

The J gene is TRBJ1-5, the V gene TRBV30; D is ambiguous. This CDR3 region has 14 residues. Per germline, CDR1 GTSNPN and CDR2 SVGIG (reference sequence). Trimming took off 1 base at V and 6 bases at J, with 13 bases between the two ends. The CDR3 protein is CAWSGLGSGQPQHF. CDR3 bases: TGTGCCTGGAGTGGATTGGGGTCGGGTCAGCCCCAGCATTTT. Full variable domain (missing parts from reference TRBV30 and TRBJ1-5): SQTIHQWPATLVQPVGSPLSLECTVEGTSNPNLYWYRQAAGRGLQLLFYSVGIGQISSEVPQNLSASRPQDRQFILSSKKLLLSDSGFYLCAWSGLGSGQPQHFGDGTRLSIL.

The rearrangement uses TRBV5-1 and TRBJ2-5; a possible D gene is TRBD1 (6 bases). The V end was cut by 5 bases, the J end by 0 bases, with 20 bases between. The CDR3 covers 17 residues. CDR1 and CDR2 (germline): SGHRS, YFSETQ. This CDR3 reads CASSPDPRRGYQETQYF. The CDR3 nucleotides are TGCGCCAGCAGTCCTGACCCTCGAAGGGGGTACCAAGAGACCCAGTACTTC.

This chain connects TRBV3-1 (or the pseudogene TRBV3-2) to TRBJ2-3, with 7 bases matching TRBD2. The CDR3 has 15 residues. The germline V gene encodes CDR1 LGHDT and CDR2 YNNKEL (reference sequence). Trimming cost V 4 bases and J 5 bases; bases outside gene matches: 9. The CDR3 region has the DNA TGTGCCAGCAGCCCTTGGACTAGTGAGTTAGATACGCAGTATTTT. Amino acids: CASSPWTSELDTQYF.

This chain links TRBV4-3 with TRBJ2-7, with 8 bases identical to TRBD2. This CDR3 is 16 amino acids long. The ends lost 1 base at V and 6 bases at J; junction bases unmatched: 11. Germline V gives CDR1 LGHNA, CDR2 YSLEER. The CDR3 loop is CASSQGGGGPWGEQYF. The CDR3 nucleotides are TGCGCCAGCAGCCAAGGGGGCGGGGGGCCCTGGGGCGAGCAGTACTTC.

The gene calls are TRBV3-1 (or the pseudogene TRBV3-2) and TRBJ2-2, with D maybe TRBD2 (5 bases). V shed 6 bases and J shed 2 bases, with 10 bases lying between them. The V gene's germline CDR1 is LGHDT and CDR2 YNNKEL (reference sequence). The CDR3 sequence is 14 residues long. The CDR3 sequence is CASSHSGNTGELFF. The CDR3 DNA reads as TGTGCCAGCAGTCACAGCGGAAACACCGGGGAGCTGTTTTTT.